The entry that follows covers one T cell receptor beta chain sequence. No antigen is known for it. No base quality values were provided; no much bigger clone lies one nucleotide off. At one collaborating source in Seattle, patients were enrolled during active infection and were followed longitudinally through the course of disease. Whole blood was collected in K2EDTA tubes by collaborating institutions according to the institutions' own protocols. Collaborator samples were shipped for TCRbeta analysis as frozen whole blood, isolated PBMCs, or DNA extracted from either sample type. This sample stems from a study of blood T cell repertoires in COVID-19 (dated by TCRdb to 2019 to 2021). Describing the broader study: Samples covering the acute and convalescent phases of COVID-19 were provided by collaborators in the United States, Italy and Spain. Where available, HLA class I and class II types were obtained from metadata supplied by the sample provider rather than from assay-based typing. The material from the prospective study consisted of cDNA or gDNA derived from T cells, B-cell-depleted T cells, or PBMCs. Samples came from the ongoing ImmuneRACE study (first 160 participants) plus 1,254 subjects from 6 global collaborators. The repertoires were made available in a free public database intended to serve as a resource for research on the immune response to SARS-CoV-2. Nearly every sample came with metadata listing a de-identified subject ID, COVID-19 status, age in years and sex. Deeply sampled blood TCRbeta repertoires from subjects exposed to, actively infected with, or recovered from COVID-19 were included in the dataset. Findings and caveats that apply to the study as a whole: The quantity of clinical and demographic metadata differed by source and by participant and was supplied without curation.

TCRbeta CDR3 regions were amplified from genomic DNA using the immunoSEQ Assay, a bias-controlled multiplex PCR. Processing in the source paper ran as follows. The number of nucleated cells in each sample was estimated from the amplification of reference gene primers within the assay. To quantify the absolute abundance of each unique TCRbeta CDR3 rearrangement, sequence reads were collapsed and filtered. Productive Simpson clonality was computed per sample as the square root of Simpson's diversity index over productive rearrangements. TCRdb obtained this table from immuneACCESS and retained in-frame rearrangements with V and J assigned. These tables miss some clones; where compared with another copy, unresolved V genes account for less than half of the shortfall, and the remainder is unexplained. The D gene and trimming were derived from the DNA, and the V and J assignments and clone size from that table. Recorded for this sample are approximately 290,000 clones; around 82% of them occurred a single time. Of the sample, 15% to 19% falls within the top ten clones.

The CDR3 numbers 15 residues from cysteine through phenylalanine. Only the CDR3 region is kept as DNA, spanning 45 bases read in frame from base 1. The CDR1 and CDR2 encoded by the germline V gene are SGDLS and YYNGEE. V and J are truncated by 7 bases and 0 bases respectively, leaving an intervening sequence of 13 bases. Specimen: peripheral blood. The V and J genes are TRBV9 and TRBJ2-2; TRBD1 might be the D gene, on 5 matching bases. This clonotype was sampled from a person aged 65 to 85 with COVID-19, enrolled during active disease. The DNA sequence is given as TGTGCCAGCCAGGGCTCTTCGTCGAACACCGGGGAGCTGTTTTTT. It translates to CASQGSSSNTGELFF.